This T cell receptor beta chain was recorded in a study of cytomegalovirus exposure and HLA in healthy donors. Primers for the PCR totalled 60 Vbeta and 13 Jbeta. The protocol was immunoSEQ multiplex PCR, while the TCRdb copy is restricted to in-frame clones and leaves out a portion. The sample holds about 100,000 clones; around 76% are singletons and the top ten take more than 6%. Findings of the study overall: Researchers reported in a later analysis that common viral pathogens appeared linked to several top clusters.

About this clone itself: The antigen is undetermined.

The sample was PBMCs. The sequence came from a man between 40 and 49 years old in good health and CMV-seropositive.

This chain's CDR3 is CASSLARTTYEQYF. Here the CDR3 DNA reads TGTGCCAGCAGCTTGGCCCGGACAACCTACGAGCAGTACTTC. The chain joins TRBV5-6 to TRBJ2-7, with a possible D match to TRBD1 (5 bases). The CDR3 contains 14 residues. The germline V gene encodes CDR1 SGHDT and CDR2 YYEEEE. V lost 0 bases, J lost 2 bases, and 9 bases lay in between.